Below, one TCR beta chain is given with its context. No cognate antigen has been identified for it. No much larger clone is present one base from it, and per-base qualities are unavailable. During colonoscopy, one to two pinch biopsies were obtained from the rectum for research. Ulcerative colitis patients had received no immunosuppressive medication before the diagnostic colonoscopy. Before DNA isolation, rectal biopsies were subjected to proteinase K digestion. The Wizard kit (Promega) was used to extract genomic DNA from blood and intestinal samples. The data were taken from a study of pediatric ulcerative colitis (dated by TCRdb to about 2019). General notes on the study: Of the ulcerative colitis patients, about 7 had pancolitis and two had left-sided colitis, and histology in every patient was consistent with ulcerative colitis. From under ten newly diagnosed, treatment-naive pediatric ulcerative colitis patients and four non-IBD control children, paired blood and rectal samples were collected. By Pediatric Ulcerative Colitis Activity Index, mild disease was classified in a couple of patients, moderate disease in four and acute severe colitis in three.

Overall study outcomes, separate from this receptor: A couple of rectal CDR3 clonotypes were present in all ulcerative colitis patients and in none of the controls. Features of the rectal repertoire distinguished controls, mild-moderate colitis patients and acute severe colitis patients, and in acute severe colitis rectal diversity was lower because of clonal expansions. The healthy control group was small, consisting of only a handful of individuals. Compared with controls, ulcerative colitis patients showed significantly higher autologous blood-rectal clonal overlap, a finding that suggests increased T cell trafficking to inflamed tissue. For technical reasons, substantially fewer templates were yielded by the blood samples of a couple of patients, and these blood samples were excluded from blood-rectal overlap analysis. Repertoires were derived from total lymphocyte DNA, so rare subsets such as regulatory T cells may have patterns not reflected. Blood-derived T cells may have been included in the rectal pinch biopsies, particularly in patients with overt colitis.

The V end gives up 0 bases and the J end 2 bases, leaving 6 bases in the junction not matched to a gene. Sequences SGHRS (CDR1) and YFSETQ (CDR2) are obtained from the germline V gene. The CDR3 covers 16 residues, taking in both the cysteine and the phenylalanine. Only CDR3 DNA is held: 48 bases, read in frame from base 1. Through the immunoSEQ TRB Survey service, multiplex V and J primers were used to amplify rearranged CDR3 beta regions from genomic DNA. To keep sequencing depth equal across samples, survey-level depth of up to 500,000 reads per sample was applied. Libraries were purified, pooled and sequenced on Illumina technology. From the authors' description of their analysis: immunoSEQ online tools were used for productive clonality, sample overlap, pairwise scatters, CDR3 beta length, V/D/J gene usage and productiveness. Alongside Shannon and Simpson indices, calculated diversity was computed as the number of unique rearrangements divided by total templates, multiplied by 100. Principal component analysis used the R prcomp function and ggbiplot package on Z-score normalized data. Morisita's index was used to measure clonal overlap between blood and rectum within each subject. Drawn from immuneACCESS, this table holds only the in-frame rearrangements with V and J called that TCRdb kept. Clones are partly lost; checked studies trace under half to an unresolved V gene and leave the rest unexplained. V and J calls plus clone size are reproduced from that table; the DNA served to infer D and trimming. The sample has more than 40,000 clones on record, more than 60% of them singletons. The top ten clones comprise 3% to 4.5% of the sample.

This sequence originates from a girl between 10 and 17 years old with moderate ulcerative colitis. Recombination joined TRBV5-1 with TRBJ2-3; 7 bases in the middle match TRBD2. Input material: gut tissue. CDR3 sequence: CASSLGLAENTDTQYF. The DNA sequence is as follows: TGCGCCAGCAGCTTGGGTCTAGCGGAAAACACAGATACGCAGTATTTT.